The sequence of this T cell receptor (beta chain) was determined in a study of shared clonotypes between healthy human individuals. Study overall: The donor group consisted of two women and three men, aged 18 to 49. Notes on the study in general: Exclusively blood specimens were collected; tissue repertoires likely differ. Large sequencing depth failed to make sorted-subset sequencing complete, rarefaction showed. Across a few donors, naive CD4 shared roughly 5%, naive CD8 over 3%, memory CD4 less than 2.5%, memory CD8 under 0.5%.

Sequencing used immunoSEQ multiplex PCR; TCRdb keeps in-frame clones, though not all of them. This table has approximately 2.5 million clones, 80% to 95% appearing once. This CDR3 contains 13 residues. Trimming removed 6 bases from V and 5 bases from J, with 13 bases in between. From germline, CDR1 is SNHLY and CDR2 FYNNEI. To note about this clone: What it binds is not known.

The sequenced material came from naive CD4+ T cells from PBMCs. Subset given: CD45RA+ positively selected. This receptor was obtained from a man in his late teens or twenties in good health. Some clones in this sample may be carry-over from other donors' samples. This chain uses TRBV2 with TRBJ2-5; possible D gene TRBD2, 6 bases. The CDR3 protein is CASRPGLWETQYF. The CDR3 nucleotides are TGTGCCAGCAGACCGGGACTCTGGGAGACCCAGTACTTC.